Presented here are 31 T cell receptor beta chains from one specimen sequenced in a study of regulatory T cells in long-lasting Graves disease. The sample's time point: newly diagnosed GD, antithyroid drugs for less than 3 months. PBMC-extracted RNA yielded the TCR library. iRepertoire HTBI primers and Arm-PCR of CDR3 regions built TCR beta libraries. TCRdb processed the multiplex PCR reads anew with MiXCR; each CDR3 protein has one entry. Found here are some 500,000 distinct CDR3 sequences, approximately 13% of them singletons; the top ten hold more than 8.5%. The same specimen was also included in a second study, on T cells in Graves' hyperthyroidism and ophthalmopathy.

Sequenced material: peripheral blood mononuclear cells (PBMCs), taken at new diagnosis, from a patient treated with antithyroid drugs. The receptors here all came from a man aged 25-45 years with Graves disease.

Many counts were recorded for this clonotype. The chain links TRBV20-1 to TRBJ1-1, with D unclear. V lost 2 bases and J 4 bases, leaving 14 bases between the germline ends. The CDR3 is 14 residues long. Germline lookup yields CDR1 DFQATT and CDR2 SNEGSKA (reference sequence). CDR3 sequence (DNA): TGCAGTGCTAGACCAGACAAGGGTCCCACTGAAGCTTTCTTT. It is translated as CSARPDKGPTEAFF.

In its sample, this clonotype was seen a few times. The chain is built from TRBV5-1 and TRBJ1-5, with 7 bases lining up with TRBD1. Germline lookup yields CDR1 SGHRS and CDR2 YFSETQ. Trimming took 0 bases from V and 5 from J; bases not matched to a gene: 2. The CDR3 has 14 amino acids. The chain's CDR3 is CASSLATGDQPQHF. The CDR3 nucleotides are TGCGCCAGCAGCTTGGCAACAGGGGATCAGCCCCAGCATTTT.

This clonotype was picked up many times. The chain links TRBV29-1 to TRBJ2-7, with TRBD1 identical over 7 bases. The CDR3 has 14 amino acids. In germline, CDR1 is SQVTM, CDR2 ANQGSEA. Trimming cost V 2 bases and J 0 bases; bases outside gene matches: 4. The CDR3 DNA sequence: TGCAGCGTTGAATTAGGGGGCGCCTCCTACGAGCAGTACTTC. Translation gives CSVELGGASYEQYF.

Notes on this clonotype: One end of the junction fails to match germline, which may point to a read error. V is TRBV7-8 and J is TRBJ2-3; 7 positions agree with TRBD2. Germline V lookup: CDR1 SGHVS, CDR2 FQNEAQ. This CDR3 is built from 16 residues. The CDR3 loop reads CASSLGLSTKTDTQCF. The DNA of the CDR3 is TGTGCCAGCAGCTTGGGACTATCCACCAAAACAGATACGCAGTGTTTT.

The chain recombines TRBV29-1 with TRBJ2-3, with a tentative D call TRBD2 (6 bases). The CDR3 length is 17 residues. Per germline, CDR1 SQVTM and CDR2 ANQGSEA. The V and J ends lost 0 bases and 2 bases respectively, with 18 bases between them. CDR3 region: CSVEDPLERALTDTQYF. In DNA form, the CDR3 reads TGCAGCGTTGAAGATCCCCTAGAGCGGGCGCTCACAGATACGCAGTATTTT.

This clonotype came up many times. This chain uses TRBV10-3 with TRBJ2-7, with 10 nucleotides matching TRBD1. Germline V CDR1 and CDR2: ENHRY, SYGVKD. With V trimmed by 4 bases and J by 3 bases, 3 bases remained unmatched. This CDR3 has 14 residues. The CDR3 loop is CAISGQGANYEQYF. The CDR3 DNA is TGTGCCATCAGTGGACAGGGGGCGAACTACGAGCAGTACTTC.

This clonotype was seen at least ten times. CDR3 sequence (DNA): TGTGCCAGCAGCCCCGGACTAGCGGCTTACAATGAGCAGTTCTTC. Amino acid sequence: CASSPGLAAYNEQFF. This chain uses TRBV11-3 with TRBJ2-1; 10 nucleotides line up with TRBD2. The V and J ends lost 5 bases and 4 bases, in that order; junction bases with no gene match: 5. Germline-derived CDR1 and CDR2 are SGHNT and YENEEA. The CDR3 is 15 amino acids.

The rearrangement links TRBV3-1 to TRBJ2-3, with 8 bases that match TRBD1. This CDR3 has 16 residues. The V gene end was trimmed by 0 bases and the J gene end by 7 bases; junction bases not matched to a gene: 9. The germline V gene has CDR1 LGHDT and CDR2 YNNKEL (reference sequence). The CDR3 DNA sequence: TGTGCCAGCAGCCAAGATACGACAGGGGTGCGATATACGCAGTATTTT. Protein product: CASSQDTTGVRYTQYF.

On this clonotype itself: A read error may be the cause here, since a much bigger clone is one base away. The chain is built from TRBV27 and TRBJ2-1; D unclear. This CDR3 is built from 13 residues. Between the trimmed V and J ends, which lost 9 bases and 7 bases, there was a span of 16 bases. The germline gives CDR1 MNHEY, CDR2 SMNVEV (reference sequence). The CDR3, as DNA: TGTGCCAGTGAGCGTGTCGGACGGAATGAGCAGTTCTTC. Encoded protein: CASERVGRNEQFF.

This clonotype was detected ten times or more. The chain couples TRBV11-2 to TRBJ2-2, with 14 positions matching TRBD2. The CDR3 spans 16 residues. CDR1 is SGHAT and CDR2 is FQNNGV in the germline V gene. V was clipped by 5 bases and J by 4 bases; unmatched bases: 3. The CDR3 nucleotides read TGTGCCAGCAGCACGGGACTAGCGGGAGCCACCGGGGAGCTGTTTTTT. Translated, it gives CASSTGLAGATGELFF.

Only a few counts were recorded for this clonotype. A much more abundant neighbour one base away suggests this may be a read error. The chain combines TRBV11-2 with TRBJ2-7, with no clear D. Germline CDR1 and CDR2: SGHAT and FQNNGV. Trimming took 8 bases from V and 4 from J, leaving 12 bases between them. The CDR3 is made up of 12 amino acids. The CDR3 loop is CASATVGYEQYF. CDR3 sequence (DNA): TGTGCCAGCGCCACGGTGGGGTACGAGCAGTACTTC. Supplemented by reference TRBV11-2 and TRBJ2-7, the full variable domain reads EAGVAQSPRYKIIEKRQSVAFWCNPISGHATLYWYQQILGQGPKLLIQFQNNGVVDDSQLPKDRFSAERLKGVDSTLKIQPAKLEDSAVYLCASATVGYEQYFGPGTRLTVT.

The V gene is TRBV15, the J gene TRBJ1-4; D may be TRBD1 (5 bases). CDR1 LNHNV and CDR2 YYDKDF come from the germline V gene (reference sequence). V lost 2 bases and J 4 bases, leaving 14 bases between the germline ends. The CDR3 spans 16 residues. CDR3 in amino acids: CATSRIPGLINEKLFF. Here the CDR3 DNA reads TGTGCCACCAGCAGAATCCCGGGACTGATTAATGAAAAACTGTTTTTT. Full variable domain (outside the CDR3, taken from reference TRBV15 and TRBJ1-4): DAMVIQNPRYQVTQFGKPVTLSCSQTLNHNVMYWYQQKSSQAPKLLFHYYDKDFNNEADTPDNFQSRRPNTSFCFLDIRSPGLGDTAMYLCATSRIPGLINEKLFFGSGTQLSVL.

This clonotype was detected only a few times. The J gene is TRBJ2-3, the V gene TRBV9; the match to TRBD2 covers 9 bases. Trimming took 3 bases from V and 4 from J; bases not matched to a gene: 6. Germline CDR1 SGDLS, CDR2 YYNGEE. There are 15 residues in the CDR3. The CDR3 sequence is CASSAGLAFPDTQYF. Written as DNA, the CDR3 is TGTGCCAGCAGCGCAGGACTAGCGTTCCCAGATACGCAGTATTTT.

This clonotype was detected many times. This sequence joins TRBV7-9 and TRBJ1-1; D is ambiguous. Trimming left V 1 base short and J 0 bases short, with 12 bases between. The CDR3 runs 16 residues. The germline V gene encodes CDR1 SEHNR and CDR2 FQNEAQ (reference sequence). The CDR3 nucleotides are TGTGCCAGCAGCTTAGATCATGTGAGGATGAACACTGAAGCTTTCTTT. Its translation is CASSLDHVRMNTEAFF.

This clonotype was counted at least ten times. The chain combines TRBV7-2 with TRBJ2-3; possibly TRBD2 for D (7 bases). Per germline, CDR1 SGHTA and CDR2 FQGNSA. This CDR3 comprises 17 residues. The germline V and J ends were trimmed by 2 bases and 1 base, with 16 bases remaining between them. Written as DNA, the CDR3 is TGTGCCAGCAGCTTATACCCGGGGCGGGGGCGCACAGATACGCAGTATTTT. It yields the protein CASSLYPGRGRTDTQYF. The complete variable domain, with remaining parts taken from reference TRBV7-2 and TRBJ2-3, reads GAGVSQSPSNKVTEKGKDVELRCDPISGHTALYWYRQSLGQGLEFLIYFQGNSAPDKSGLPSDRFSAERTGGSVSTLTIQRTQQEDSAVYLCASSLYPGRGRTDTQYFGPGTRLTVL.

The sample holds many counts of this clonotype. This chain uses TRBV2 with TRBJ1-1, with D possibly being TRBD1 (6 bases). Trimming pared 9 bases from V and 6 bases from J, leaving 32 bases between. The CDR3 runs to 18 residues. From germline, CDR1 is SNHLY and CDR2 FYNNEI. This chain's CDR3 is CASRKDRHSRRWDPEAFF. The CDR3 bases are TGTGCCAGTCGAAAGGACAGACACTCTCGAAGGTGGGACCCTGAAGCTTTCTTT.

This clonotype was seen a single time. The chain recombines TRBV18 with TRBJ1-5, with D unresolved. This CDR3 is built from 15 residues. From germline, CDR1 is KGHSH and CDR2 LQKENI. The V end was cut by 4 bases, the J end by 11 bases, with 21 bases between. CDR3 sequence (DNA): TGTGCCAGCTCACAGACGCCCATAGCAATCATTTCCCAGCATTTT. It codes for CASSQTPIAIISQHF.

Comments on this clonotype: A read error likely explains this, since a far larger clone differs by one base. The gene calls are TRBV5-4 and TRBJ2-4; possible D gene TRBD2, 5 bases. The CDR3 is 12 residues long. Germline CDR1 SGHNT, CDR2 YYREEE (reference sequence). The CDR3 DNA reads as TGTGCCAGCAGCGAAGACAAGGCGGGCGGAATCTTC. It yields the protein CASSEDKAGGIF. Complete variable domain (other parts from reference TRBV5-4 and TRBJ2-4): ETGVTQSPTHLIKTRGQQVTLRCSSQSGHNTVSWYQQALGQGPQFIFQYYREEENGRGNFPPRFSGLQFPNYSSELNVNALELDDSALYLCASSEDKAGGIFGAGTRLSVL.

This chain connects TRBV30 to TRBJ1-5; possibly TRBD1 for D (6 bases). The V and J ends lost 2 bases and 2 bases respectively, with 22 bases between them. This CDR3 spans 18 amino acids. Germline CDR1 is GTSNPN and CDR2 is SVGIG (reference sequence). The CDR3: CAWSSWGRGGEGNQPQHF. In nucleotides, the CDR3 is TGTGCCTGGAGTTCCTGGGGGAGGGGGGGAGAGGGCAATCAGCCCCAGCATTTT.

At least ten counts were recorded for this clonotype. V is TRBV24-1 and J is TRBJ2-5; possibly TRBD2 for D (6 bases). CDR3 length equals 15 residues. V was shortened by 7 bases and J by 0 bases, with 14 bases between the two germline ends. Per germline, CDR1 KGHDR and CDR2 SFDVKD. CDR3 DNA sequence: TGTGCCACCAGGCGGGGCAGGTCAGACCAAGAGACCCAGTACTTC. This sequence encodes CATRRGRSDQETQYF.

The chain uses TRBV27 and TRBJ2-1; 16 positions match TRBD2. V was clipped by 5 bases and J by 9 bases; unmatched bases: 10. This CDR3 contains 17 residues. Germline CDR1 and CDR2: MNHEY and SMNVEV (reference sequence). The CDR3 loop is CASSPRGLAGGPGEQFF. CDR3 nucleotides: TGTGCCAGCAGTCCACGGGGACTAGCGGGAGGGCCTGGTGAGCAGTTCTTC.

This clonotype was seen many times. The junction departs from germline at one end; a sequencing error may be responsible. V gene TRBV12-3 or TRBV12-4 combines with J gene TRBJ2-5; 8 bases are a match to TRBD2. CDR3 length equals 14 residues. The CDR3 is CAGSAAGAGRTQYF. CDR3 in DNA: TGTGCCGGCAGCGCAGCGGGAGCAGGGAGGACCCAGTACTTC.

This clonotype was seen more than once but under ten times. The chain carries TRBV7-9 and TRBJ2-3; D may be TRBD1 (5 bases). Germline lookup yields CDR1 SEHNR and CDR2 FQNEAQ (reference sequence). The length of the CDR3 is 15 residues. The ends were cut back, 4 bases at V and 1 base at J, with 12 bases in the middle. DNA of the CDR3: TGTGCCAGCAGCTCCCAATGGGGCGGCACAGATACGCAGTATTTT. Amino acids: CASSSQWGGTDTQYF.

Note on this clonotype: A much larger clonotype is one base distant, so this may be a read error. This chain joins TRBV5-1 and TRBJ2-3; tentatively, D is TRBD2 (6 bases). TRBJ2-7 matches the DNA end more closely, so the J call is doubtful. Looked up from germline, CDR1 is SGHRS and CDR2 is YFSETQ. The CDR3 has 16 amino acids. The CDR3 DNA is TGCGCCAGCGGCTTGGATGTCGGGAGAAGGACCTACGAGCAGTACTTC. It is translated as CASGLDVGRRTYEQYF.

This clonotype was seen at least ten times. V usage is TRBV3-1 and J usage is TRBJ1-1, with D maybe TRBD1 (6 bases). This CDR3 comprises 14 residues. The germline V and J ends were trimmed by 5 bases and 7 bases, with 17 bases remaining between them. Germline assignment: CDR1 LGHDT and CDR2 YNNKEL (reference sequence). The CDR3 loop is CASSSTGRIREAFF. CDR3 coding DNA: TGTGCCAGCAGCAGCACAGGGAGGATACGTGAAGCTTTCTTT.

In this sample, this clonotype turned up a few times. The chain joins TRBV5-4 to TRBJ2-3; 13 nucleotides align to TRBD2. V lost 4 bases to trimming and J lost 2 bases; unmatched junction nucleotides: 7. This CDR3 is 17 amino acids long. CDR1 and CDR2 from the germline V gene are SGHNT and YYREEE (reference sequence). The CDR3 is CASSPGLAGLYTDTQYF. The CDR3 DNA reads TGTGCCAGCAGCCCGGGACTAGCGGGATTATACACAGATACGCAGTATTTT.

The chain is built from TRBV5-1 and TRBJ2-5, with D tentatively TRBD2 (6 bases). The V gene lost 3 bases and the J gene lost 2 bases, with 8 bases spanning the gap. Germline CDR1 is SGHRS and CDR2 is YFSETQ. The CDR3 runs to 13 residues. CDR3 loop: CASSSTSQETQYF. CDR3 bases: TGCGCCAGCAGCTCGACTAGTCAAGAGACCCAGTACTTC.

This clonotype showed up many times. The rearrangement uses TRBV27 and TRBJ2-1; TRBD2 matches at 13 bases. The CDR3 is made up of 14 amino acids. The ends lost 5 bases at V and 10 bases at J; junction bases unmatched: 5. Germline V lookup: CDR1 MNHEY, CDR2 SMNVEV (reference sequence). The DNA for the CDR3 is TGTGCCAGCAGTAGGACTAGCGGGAGCGAAGAGCAGTTCTTC. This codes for CASSRTSGSEEQFF.

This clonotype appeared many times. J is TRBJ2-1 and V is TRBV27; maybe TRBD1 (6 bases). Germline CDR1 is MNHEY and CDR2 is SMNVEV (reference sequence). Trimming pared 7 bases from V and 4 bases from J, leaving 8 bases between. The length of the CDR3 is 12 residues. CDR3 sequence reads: CASTDRYNEQFF. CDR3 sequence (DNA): TGTGCCAGCACAGACAGGTACAATGAGCAGTTCTTC.

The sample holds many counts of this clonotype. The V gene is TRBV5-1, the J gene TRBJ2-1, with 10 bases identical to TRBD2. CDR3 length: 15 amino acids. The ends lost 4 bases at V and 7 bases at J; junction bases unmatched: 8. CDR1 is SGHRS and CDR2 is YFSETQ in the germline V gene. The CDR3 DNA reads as TGCGCCAGCAGCCCAACTAGCGGGAAGGGTAATGAGCAGTTCTTC. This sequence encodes CASSPTSGKGNEQFF.

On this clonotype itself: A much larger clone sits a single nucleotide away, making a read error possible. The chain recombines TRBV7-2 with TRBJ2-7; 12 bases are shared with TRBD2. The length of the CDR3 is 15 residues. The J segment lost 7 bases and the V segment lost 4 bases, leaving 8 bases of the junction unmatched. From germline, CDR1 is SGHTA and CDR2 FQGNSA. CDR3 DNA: TGTGCCAGCAGCTCAGATGCTAGCGGGAGGGCAGAGCAGTACTTC. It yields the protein CASSSDASGRAEQYF.